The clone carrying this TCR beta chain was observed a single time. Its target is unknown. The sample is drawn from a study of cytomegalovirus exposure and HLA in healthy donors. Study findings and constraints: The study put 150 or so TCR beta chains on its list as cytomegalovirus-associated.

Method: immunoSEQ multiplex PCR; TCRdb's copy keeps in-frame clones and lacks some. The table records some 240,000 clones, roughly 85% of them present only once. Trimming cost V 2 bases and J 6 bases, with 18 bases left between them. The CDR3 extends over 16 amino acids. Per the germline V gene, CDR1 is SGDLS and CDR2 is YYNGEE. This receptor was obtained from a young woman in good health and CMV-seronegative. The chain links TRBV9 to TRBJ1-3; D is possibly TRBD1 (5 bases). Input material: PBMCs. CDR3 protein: CASSVLPGGYENTIYF. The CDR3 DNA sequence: TGTGCCAGCAGCGTTCTACCGGGGGGGTACGAAAACACCATATATTTT.